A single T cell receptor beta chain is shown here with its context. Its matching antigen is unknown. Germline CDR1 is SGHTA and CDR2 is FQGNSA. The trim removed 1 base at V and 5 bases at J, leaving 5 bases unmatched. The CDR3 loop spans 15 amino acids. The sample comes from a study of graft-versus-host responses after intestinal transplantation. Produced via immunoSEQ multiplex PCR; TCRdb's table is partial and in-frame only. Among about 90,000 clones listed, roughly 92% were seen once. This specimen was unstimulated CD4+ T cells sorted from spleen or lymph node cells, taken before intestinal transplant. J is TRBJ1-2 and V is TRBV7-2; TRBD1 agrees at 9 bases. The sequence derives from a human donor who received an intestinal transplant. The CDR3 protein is CASSLGLDRGYGYTF. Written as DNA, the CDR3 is TGTGCCAGCAGCTTAGGCTTGGACAGGGGATATGGCTACACCTTC.